This TCR beta chain derives from a study of T cells after yellow fever vaccination (dated by TCRdb to the late 2010s). Broadly, across the study: The SMART-Seq v4 Ultra Low Input RNA kit was used to prepare libraries from fractions with low cell numbers. To track T-cell clones before and after primary and booster YFV17D yellow fever vaccination, bulk TCR alpha and beta repertoires were sequenced longitudinally. Two healthy male donors, one aged 18 to 30 and one aged 30 to 40 years, made up the cohort. Blood was drawn at multiple timepoints before and after primary and secondary immunization, with bulk PBMC replicates and cell subsets isolated.

Synthesis of TCR cDNA relied on 5'RACE template switching, a step that introduced a universal primer site along with unique molecular identifiers. cDNA synthesis was primed from both the TCR alpha and TCR beta constant segments. Libraries were amplified in two PCR steps, with sample barcodes and sequencing adapters added in the second step. Sequencing of libraries was done on Illumina HiSeq 2500 (2x100 bp) or NovaSeq (2x150 bp). On the study's bioinformatics: MIGEC was used to demultiplex reads and collapse the reads into UMI consensus sequences, and MiXCR was used for V(D)J alignment. Vaccine-responding clonotypes were defined with edgeR using replicate PBMC samples, requiring FDR below 0.01 and a log2 fold change above 5 up to day 15. Each bulk clonotype received a CD4 or CD8 identity based on whether the sequenced CD4 or CD8 repertoire contained that clonotype at higher abundance. In TCRdb, the public reads were trimmed at Q25 with fastp and aligned with MiXCR, with productive beta chains retained. Each record represents a unique CDR3 protein, reported with the most common genes and DNA among its rows. TCRdb assigned the V and J calls; the authors' analysis was not used. Recorded for this sample are hundreds of thousands of distinct CDR3 sequences; 15% to 20% of them occurred a single time. Of the sample, around 15% falls within the top ten clones.

This clonotype has ten or more counts. This receptor's antigen is unknown. The input lacks base qualities; no much larger clone sits a single base away. What the authors observed across the whole study: FACS-sorted repertoires could contain abundant contaminating clonotypes from the bulk population, so computational filtering was required. Because only a couple of donors were included in the study, the extent to which the findings can be generalized is limited. Most clones expanded after primary vaccination were re-detected after the booster (just under 97% of CD4 and around 88% of CD8), suggesting broad memory maintenance. Compared with the primary T-cell response, the secondary T-cell response was faster but weaker, reaching its peak on day 5 rather than on day 15. A small share of clonotypes occurred in both CD4 and CD8 compartments, likely arising from convergent recombination.

Per the publication, the treatment or condition label means: live attenuated yellow fever vaccine strain. At each blood-draw timepoint, two biological replicates of bulk PBMCs were obtained. PBMCs were isolated from peripheral blood using a standard Ficoll-Paque protocol. TriZol was used to extract RNA from bulk PBMCs, CD4 and CD8 fractions, and dextramer-positive and dextramer-negative fractions. The cysteine opens and the phenylalanine closes a CDR3 of 13 amino acids. The entry retains the CDR3 DNA only, 39 bases that are in frame from base 1. The germline V gene gives CDR1 as KGHDR and CDR2 as SFDVKD. V loses 5 bases, J loses 4 bases, and the germline ends lie 7 bases apart.

The receptor comes from a man between 25 and 39 years old who received the YFV17D yellow fever vaccine. The chain joins TRBV24-1 to TRBJ2-2; the D gene is not confidently resolved. The input for sequencing was PBMCs, taken 15 days after the yellow fever booster vaccination. CDR3 loop: CATSGDATGELFF. The nucleotide sequence is given as TGTGCCACCAGTGGTGATGCCACCGGGGAGCTGTTTTTT.